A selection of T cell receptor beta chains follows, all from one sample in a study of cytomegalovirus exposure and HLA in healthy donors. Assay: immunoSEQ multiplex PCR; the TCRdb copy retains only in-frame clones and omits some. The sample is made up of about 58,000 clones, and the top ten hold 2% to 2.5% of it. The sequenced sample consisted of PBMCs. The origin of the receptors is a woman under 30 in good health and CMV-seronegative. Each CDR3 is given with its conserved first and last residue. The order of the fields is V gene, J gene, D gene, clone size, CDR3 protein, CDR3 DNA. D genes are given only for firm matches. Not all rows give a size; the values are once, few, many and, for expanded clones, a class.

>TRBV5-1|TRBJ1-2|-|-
CASSLGVVSGDGYTF
TGCGCCAGCAGCTTGGGTGTAGTGTCGGGGGATGGCTACACCTTC
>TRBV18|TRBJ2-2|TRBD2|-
CASSGTSANTGELFF
TGTGCCAGCTCGGGAACTAGCGCCAACACCGGGGAGCTGTTTTTT
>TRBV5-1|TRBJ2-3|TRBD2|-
CASNSGRGTDTQYF
TGCGCCAGCAACAGCGGGAGAGGAACAGATACGCAGTATTTT
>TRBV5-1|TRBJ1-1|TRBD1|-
CASRPTGGNTEAFF
TGCGCCAGCAGACCGACAGGGGGGAACACTGAAGCTTTCTTT
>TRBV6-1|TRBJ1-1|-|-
CASRFLLVLNTEAFF
TGTGCCAGCAGGTTCCTGTTAGTCTTGAACACTGAAGCTTTCTTT
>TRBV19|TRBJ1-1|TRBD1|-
CASSADRENTEAFF
TGTGCCAGTAGTGCTGACAGGGAGAACACTGAAGCTTTCTTT
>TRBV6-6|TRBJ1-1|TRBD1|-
CASRITQDRVAEDFF
TGTGCCAGCAGGATAACTCAGGACAGGGTCGCTGAAGATTTCTTT
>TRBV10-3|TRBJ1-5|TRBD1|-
CAISRTGTYNQPQHF
TGTGCCATCAGTAGGACAGGCACATACAATCAGCCCCAGCATTTT
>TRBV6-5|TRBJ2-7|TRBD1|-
CASSYSIWTGSYEQYF
TGTGCCAGCAGTTACTCGATCTGGACAGGCTCCTACGAGCAGTACTTC
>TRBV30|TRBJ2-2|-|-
CAWSVMAAVGELFF
TGTGCCTGGAGTGTAATGGCGGCCGTCGGGGAGCTGTTTTTT
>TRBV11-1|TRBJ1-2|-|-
CASSLAPSPGGKYGYTF
TGTGCCAGCAGCTTAGCCCCCTCCCCGGGAGGCAAATATGGCTACACCTTC
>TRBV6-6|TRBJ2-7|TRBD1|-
CASKGGTGPSWEQYF
TGTGCCTCCAAAGGAGGGACAGGGCCTTCATGGGAGCAGTACTTC
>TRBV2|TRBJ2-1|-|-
CASGPPVGEQFF
TGTGCCAGCGGGCCACCTGTGGGTGAGCAGTTCTTC
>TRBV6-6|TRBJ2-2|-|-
CASSRRQTGELFF
TGTGCCAGCAGTAGGAGACAGACCGGGGAGCTGTTTTTT
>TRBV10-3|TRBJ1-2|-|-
CAHGPGLNYGYTF
TGTGCCCATGGGCCGGGATTGAACTATGGCTACACCTTC
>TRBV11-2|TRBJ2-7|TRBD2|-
CASSLGLAGEQYF
TGTGCCAGCAGCTTGGGACTAGCCGGCGAGCAGTACTTC
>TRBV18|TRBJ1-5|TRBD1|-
CASSPRGQGEFSNQPQHF
TGTGCCAGCTCACCACGGGGACAGGGGGAGTTTAGCAATCAGCCCCAGCATTTT
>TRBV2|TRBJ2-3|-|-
CASSGALGAADTQYF
TGTGCCAGCAGTGGAGCGCTTGGAGCCGCAGATACGCAGTATTTT
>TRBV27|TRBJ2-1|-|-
CASRTDSVPSYNEQFF
TGTGCCAGCCGAACGGACTCGGTACCCTCCTACAATGAGCAGTTCTTC
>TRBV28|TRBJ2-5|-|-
CASSLGGPEGRYSQETQYF
TGTGCCAGCAGTTTGGGGGGACCTGAGGGGCGCTATTCTCAAGAGACCCAGTACTTC
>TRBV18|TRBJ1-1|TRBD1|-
CASSPGQGTTEAFF
TGTGCCAGCTCACCGGGACAGGGAACCACTGAAGCTTTCTTT
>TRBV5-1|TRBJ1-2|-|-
CASSYRQPQVWGYTF
TGCGCCAGCAGCTACCGACAGCCCCAGGTTTGGGGCTACACCTTC
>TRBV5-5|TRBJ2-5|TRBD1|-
CASSLQGAVGTQYF
TGTGCCAGCAGCCTACAGGGGGCAGTTGGGACCCAGTACTTC
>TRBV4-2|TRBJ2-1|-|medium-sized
CASSQAGSSYNEQFF
TGTGCCAGCAGCCAAGCGGGGAGCTCCTACAATGAGCAGTTCTTC
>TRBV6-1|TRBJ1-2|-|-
CASSEAQIYGYTF
TGTGCCAGCAGTGAAGCGCAGATCTATGGCTACACCTTC
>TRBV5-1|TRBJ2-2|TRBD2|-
CASGTSGTSNTGELFF
TGCGCCTCCGGGACTAGCGGGACGTCGAACACCGGGGAGCTGTTTTTT
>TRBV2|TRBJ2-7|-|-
CASSVATYEQYF
TGTGCCAGCAGTGTGGCCACCTACGAGCAGTACTTC
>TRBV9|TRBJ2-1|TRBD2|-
CASSVNAGGRGRAGNEQFF
TGTGCCAGCAGCGTAAATGCGGGGGGAAGAGGGAGGGCCGGCAATGAGCAGTTCTTC
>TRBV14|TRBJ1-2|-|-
CASSQQGNYGYTF
TGTGCCAGCAGCCAACAGGGGAACTATGGCTACACCTTC
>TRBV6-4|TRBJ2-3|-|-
CASSPTGDTDTQYF
TGTGCCAGCAGTCCGACGGGAGACACAGATACGCAGTATTTT
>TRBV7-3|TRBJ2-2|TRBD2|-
CASSLGGGTGELFF
TGTGCCAGCAGCTTGGGCGGGGGGACCGGGGAGCTGTTTTTT
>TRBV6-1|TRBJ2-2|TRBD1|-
CASSESEAQGLYTGELFF
TGTGCCAGCAGTGAGTCCGAGGCACAGGGGTTGTACACCGGGGAGCTGTTTTTT
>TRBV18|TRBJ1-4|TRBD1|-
CASSRNTGGAETNEKLFF
TGTGCCAGCTCACGAAATACAGGGGGCGCGGAAACTAATGAAAAACTGTTTTTT
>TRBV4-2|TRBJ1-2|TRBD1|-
CASSQARRQGNYGYTF
TGTGCCAGCAGCCAAGCCCGCCGACAGGGCAACTATGGCTACACCTTC
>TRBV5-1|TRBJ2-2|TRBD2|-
CASSLTSGIGELFF
TGCGCCAGCAGCTTGACTAGCGGTATCGGGGAGCTGTTTTTT
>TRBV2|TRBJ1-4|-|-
CASSEAGWKGGEKLFF
TGTGCCAGCAGTGAAGCGGGGTGGAAAGGGGGTGAAAAACTGTTTTTT